Included here is one T cell receptor (beta chain) sequence, with context. The antigen remains undetermined. This entry belongs to a study of a mutant IDH1 vaccine in newly diagnosed glioma. Study information: Vaccination followed radiotherapy alone by 4-6 weeks, or accompanied temozolomide cycles.

Here immunoSEQ multiplex PCR was the method, and the copy in TCRdb shows in-frame clones only, minus some. This table has over 55,000 clones, 82% appearing once. Study outcomes and limitations: Altogether, 85% to 95% of patients exhibited vaccine-induced immune responses. Pseudoprogression seemingly bore no relation to changes in top peripheral T cell clonotypes.

The time point was: week 5, during vaccination. Alongside topical imiquimod, each dose of vaccine comprised 300 ug of mutant IDH1 20-mer peptide. Astrocytomas found in donors were new, WHO grade 3 or 4, IDH1-mutant and ATRX-lost. In germline, CDR1 is LNHDA, CDR2 SQIVND (reference sequence). J was trimmed by 0 bases and V by 7 bases; bases with no gene match: 6. The CDR3 sequence is 15 residues long. Sequenced material: PBMCs, taken from a glioma patient whose treatment included an IDH1 peptide vaccine. The clonotype comes from a woman between 18 and 30 years old with glioma. Some clones in this sample may be carry-over from other donors' samples. The V call is TRBV19, the J call TRBJ2-3; TRBD2 matches at 8 bases. CDR3 nucleotide sequence: TGTGCCAGTACGGGGGGGGAGAGGAGCACAGATACGCAGTATTTT. Its translation is CASTGGERSTDTQYF. The variable domain in full, with the rest retrieved from reference TRBV19 and TRBJ2-3, is DGGITQSPKYLFRKEGQNVTLSCEQNLNHDAMYWYRQDPGQGLRLIYYSQIVNDFQKGDIAEGYSVSREKKESFPLTVTSAQKNPTAFYLCASTGGERSTDTQYFGPGTRLTVL.